This TCR beta chain was identified during a study of blood T cell repertoires in COVID-19. Profiled with immunoSEQ multiplex PCR; TCRdb holds only in-frame clones, not every one. The sample has roughly 120,000 clones; about 80% are singletons. The germline gives CDR1 MNHEY, CDR2 SVGAGI. This CDR3 spans 13 amino acids. V gave up 2 bases and J gave up 9 bases, with 12 bases separating them. This sequence originates from a woman aged 50 to 60 with acute or convalescent COVID-19. The chain combines TRBV6-5 with TRBJ2-3; D is undetermined. Sequencing was performed on peripheral blood. CDR3 nucleotide sequence: TGTGCCAGCAGTTACGAGGTGAGCTCGACGCAGTATTTT. Its protein product is CASSYEVSSTQYF.